One sample yielded the 9 T cell receptor beta chains listed below, sequenced in a study of blood T cell repertoires in COVID-19. Assay: immunoSEQ multiplex PCR; the TCRdb copy retains only in-frame clones and omits some. The repertoire consists of about 260,000 clones, with roughly 86% occurring once and the leading ten covering approximately 9.4%. The sequenced sample was peripheral blood. These receptors came from a middle-aged man who had recovered from COVID-19.

There are many counts of this clone. The chain carries TRBV19 and TRBJ2-6; no reliable D call. The CDR3 contains 13 residues. Germline CDR1 reads LNHDA; CDR2 reads SQIVND (reference sequence). V lost 0 bases, J lost 7 bases, and 4 bases lay in between. CDR3 amino acids: CASSIDRANVLTF. The CDR3 DNA reads TGTGCCAGTAGTATAGACAGAGCCAACGTCCTGACTTTC. The full variable domain, rest sourced from reference TRBV19 and TRBJ2-6, is DGGITQSPKYLFRKEGQNVTLSCEQNLNHDAMYWYRQDPGQGLRLIYYSQIVNDFQKGDIAEGYSVSREKKESFPLTVTSAQKNPTAFYLCASSIDRANVLTFGAGSRLTVL.

This chain connects TRBV9 to TRBJ2-5; TRBD2 agrees at 15 bases. CDR3 length: 19 residues. V trimming: 4 bases; J trimming: 1 base; junction bases outside the gene matches: 11. CDR1 SGDLS and CDR2 YYNGEE come from the germline V gene. The CDR3 region is CASSSGLAGGRSLQETQYF. DNA for the CDR3: TGTGCCAGCAGCTCAGGACTAGCGGGAGGGCGATCACTCCAAGAGACCCAGTACTTC. The variable domain in full, with the rest retrieved from reference TRBV9 and TRBJ2-5, is DSGVTQTPKHLITATGQRVTLRCSPRSGDLSVYWYQQSLDQGLQFLIQYYNGEERAKGNILERFSAQQFPDLHSELNLSSLELGDSALYFCASSSGLAGGRSLQETQYFGPGTRLLVL.

This clone was seen only a few times. J is TRBJ1-5 and V is TRBV19; 7 bases are a match to TRBD1. Unmatched junction bases numbered 3, after V lost 3 bases and J lost 4 bases. CDR3 length: 14 amino acids. The germline V gene has CDR1 LNHDA and CDR2 SQIVND (reference sequence). In DNA form, the CDR3 reads TGTGCCAGTAGTATTGACAGGGAGAATCAGCCCCAGCATTTT. It is translated as CASSIDRENQPQHF.

The chain has TRBV5-5 and TRBJ2-3; TRBD1 is a possible D gene (5 bases). CDR1 and CDR2 from the germline V gene are SGHKS and YYEKEE (reference sequence). The V end lost 6 bases, the J end lost 10 bases, and 21 bases lay between the germline ends. This CDR3 contains 14 residues. CDR3 residues: CASMQPTRGASQYF. CDR3 bases: TGTGCCAGCATGCAACCAACACGTGGGGCATCGCAGTATTTT. The full variable domain, rest sourced from reference TRBV5-5 and TRBJ2-3, is DAGVTQSPTHLIKTRGQQVTLRCSPISGHKSVSWYQQVLGQGPQFIFQYYEKEERGRGNFPDRFSARQFPNYSSELNVNALLLGDSALYLCASMQPTRGASQYFGPGTRLTVL.

This clone was seen only once. The gene calls are TRBV12-5 and TRBJ2-5; 10 bases fit TRBD1. The CDR3 runs to 15 residues. The J segment lost 5 bases and the V segment lost 2 bases, leaving 5 bases of the junction unmatched. Germline V gene data show CDR1 as LGHNT and CDR2 as FRNRAP. The CDR3 nucleotides read TGTGCTAGTGGTTTGTCGACAGGGGGCGGTGAGACCCAGTACTTC. It codes for CASGLSTGGGETQYF.

This clone has a single count. J is TRBJ2-2 and V is TRBV6-2 or TRBV6-3; D is perhaps TRBD2 (7 bases). The ends were cut back, 4 bases at V and 3 bases at J, with 21 bases in the middle. This CDR3 has 18 amino acids. The germline V gene encodes CDR1 MNHEY and CDR2 SVGEGT. CDR3 region: CASSSGGPGGEDTGELFF. The DNA of the CDR3 is TGTGCCAGCAGTTCCGGGGGGCCGGGGGGCGAGGACACCGGGGAGCTGTTTTTT.

The chain links TRBV7-7 to TRBJ2-5; D possibly corresponds to TRBD2 (6 bases). Germline assignment: CDR1 SSHAT and CDR2 FNYEAQ (reference sequence). CDR3 length: 14 residues. The V and J ends lost 6 bases and 4 bases respectively, with 15 bases between them. CDR3 bases: TGTGCCAGCAGTTACCTTCCGGGACTAGAGACCCAGTACTTC. Translating gives CASSYLPGLETQYF. Drawing the rest from reference TRBV7-7 and TRBJ2-5, the complete variable domain is GAGVSQSPRYKVTKRGQDVTLRCDPISSHATLYWYQQALGQGPEFLTYFNYEAQPDKSGLPSDRFSAERPEGSISTLTIQRTEQRDSAMYRCASSYLPGLETQYFGPGTRLLVL.

V usage is TRBV29-1 and J usage is TRBJ2-1; TRBD2 aligns across 8 bases. The V gene end was trimmed by 6 bases and the J gene end by 7 bases; junction bases not matched to a gene: 8. The CDR3 has 13 amino acids. Germline loops: CDR1 SQVTM, CDR2 ANQGSEA. This CDR3 reads CSVKGLGVNEQFF. CDR3 coding DNA: TGCAGCGTCAAGGGACTAGGCGTAAATGAGCAGTTCTTC.

The chain recombines TRBV5-1 with TRBJ1-2; maybe TRBD1 (5 bases). The V and J ends lost 0 bases and 5 bases respectively, with 8 bases between them. The CDR3 has 13 residues. Germline-derived CDR1 and CDR2 are SGHRS and YFSETQ. The CDR3: CASSLVRDYGYTF. The CDR3 nucleotides are TGCGCCAGCAGCTTGGTCAGGGATTATGGCTACACCTTC.